A single T cell receptor beta chain is shown here with its context. As originally analysed: Researchers report that nucleated cell counts were estimated from reference gene primer amplification. Sequencing used immunoSEQ multiplex PCR; TCRdb keeps in-frame clones, though not all of them. V and J calls and clone size are copied from that table; D and trimming were computed from the DNA. Of a few hundred thousand clones in the sample, about nine tenths were seen once. The CDR3 is made up of 15 amino acids. This entry belongs to a study of blood T cell repertoires in COVID-19. The sequencing input was PBMCs or T cells enriched from blood (not recorded which). The J gene is TRBJ1-3, the V gene TRBV21-1; the table calls TRBD1, which could not be checked here. TRBV21-1 counts as a pseudogene. This sequence was found in a man in his thirties or forties who had recovered from COVID-19. CDR3 in amino acids: CASSKRWGQANTIYF. The CDR3 DNA follows: TGTGCCAGCAGCAAAAGGTGGGGACAGGCTAACACCATATATTTT.